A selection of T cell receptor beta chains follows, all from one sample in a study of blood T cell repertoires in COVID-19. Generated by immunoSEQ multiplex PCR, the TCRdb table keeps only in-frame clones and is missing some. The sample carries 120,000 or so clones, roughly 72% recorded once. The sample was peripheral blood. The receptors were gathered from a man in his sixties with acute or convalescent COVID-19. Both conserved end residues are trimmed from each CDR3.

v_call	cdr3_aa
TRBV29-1	SVPGLAVNTGELF
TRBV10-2	ATRTSGGGPGELF
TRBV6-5	ASSSRRDFNQPQH
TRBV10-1	ASSAFRGGANTGELF
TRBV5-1	ASQEADTQY
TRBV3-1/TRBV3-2	ASSQRQGSAEAF
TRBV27	ASSPGVYGNTIY
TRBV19	AGARANTGELF
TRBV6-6	ASSRTSGNYEQY
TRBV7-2	ASSQIVTHRRKDTEAF
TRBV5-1	ASSGTGVPTYEQY
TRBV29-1	SVDKGNRVDEAF
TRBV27	ASRSSGRLVTGELF
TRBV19	ASSLGQGPVLT
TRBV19	ASSTDRDGTEAF
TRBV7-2	ASSAYYNEKLF
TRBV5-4	ASSNTENYGYT
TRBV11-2	ASSLVQGVGTEAF
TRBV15	ATSRDRMGPSEAF
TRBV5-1	ASSLAGGFQETQY
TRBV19	ATSLGGTTDTQY
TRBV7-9	ASSFEQNYGYT
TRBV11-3	ASSLGGLAGADTQY
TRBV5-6	ASSLQLAGNSEQF
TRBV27	ASSLHRGLGEQY
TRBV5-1	ASSLGTGLSNTGELF
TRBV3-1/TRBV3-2	ASTDSGLPDTQY
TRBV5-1	ASSPGLGTTDTQY
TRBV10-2	ASSESASGKSWEQF
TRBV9	ASSVLRDGDRVNYGYT
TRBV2	ASSPDRGHLNEQY
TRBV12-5	ASGLALRDTGELF
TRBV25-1	ASSERTRNGYT
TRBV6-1	ASSDRTVWPYRPEAF
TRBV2	ASTQGLFQETQY
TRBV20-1	SASDPGQGNWQPQH
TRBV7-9	ASSLSGGEVGYGYT
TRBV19	ASSIRTTETQY
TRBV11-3	ASRTGTSGRRELF
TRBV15	ATSSRDSFILGANVLT
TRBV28	ASSWGYRGRRNQPQH
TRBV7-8	ASSPRQDISNQPQH
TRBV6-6	ASLNLGTAYGYT
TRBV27	ASSLRPGGQGNEKLF
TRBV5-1	ASSLEQGNEKLF
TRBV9	ASSVDGTQYQPQH
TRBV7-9	ASSHDINPLAYT
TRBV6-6	ASSPGLDRDEQY
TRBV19	ASSLGGYTGELF
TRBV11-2	ASSQLAGGRGETQY
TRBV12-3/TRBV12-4	ASSFRGQPQH
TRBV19	ASSLTGRQAEAF
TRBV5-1	ASSLWAGGNQPQH
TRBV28	ASPPASFPKRRGRDEQF
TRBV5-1	ASTGSSYEQY
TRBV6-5	ASSYSISGGYEQY
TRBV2	ASYRLAGATGELF
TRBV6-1	ASSEGDRIYGYT
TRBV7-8	ASSSGGQAGTEAF
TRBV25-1	ASTPNT